The 25 T cell receptor beta chains presented below share a single source sample, sequenced in a study of regulatory T cells in long-lasting Graves disease. TCR beta libraries were built with iRepertoire HTBI primers and Arm-PCR of CDR3 regions. TCRdb re-analysed the multiplex PCR reads in MiXCR, keeping a single row per CDR3 protein. The sample has about 540,000 distinct CDR3 sequences, approximately 12% seen once; the top ten hold roughly 9.7%. Documented time point: newly diagnosed GD, antithyroid drugs for less than 3 months. Generation of the TCR library employed RNA extracted from PBMCs. The same data also went into a second study, on T cells in Graves' hyperthyroidism and ophthalmopathy.

Material: peripheral blood mononuclear cells (PBMCs), obtained at new diagnosis, from a patient treated with antithyroid drugs. The source of these receptors is a man younger than 45 with Graves disease.

The gene calls are TRBV5-5 and TRBJ2-7; D might be TRBD1 (6 bases). This CDR3 is 15 amino acids long. Germline lookup yields CDR1 SGHKS and CDR2 YYEKEE (reference sequence). V lost 2 bases, J lost 5 bases, and 17 bases lay in between. The CDR3 region is CASSFLTGPPNEQYF. DNA for the CDR3: TGTGCCAGCAGCTTCCTTACAGGGCCTCCTAACGAGCAGTACTTC. The whole variable domain, remainder taken from reference TRBV5-5 and TRBJ2-7, is DAGVTQSPTHLIKTRGQQVTLRCSPISGHKSVSWYQQVLGQGPQFIFQYYEKEERGRGNFPDRFSARQFPNYSSELNVNALLLGDSALYLCASSFLTGPPNEQYFGPGTRLTVT.

This clonotype was recorded at least ten times. This rearrangement joins TRBV5-1 to TRBJ2-3; 8 bases are a match to TRBD1. V trimming: 2 bases; J trimming: 4 bases; junction bases outside the gene matches: 6. Germline V gene sequence: CDR1 SGHRS, CDR2 YFSETQ. This CDR3 region has 15 residues. Written as DNA, the CDR3 is TGCGCCAGCAGCTTCCAGACAGGGGCGGCAGATACGCAGTATTTT. This gives the protein CASSFQTGAADTQYF.

This clonotype has ten or more counts. The chain is built from TRBV10-3 and TRBJ1-3; D unclear. V gave up 7 bases and J gave up 4 bases, with 8 bases separating them. Germline CDR1 is ENHRY and CDR2 is SYGVKD. The CDR3 sequence is 12 residues long. The DNA of the CDR3 is TGTGCCATCAACGAGGGAGGAAACACCATATATTTT. It codes for CAINEGGNTIYF.

This clonotype was seen more than once but under ten times. The chain recombines TRBV3-1 with TRBJ2-5; tentatively, D is TRBD1 or TRBD2 (5 bases each). V was trimmed by 1 base and J by 5 bases, leaving 14 bases between them. The germline CDR1 and CDR2 sequences are LGHDT and YNNKEL (reference sequence). The CDR3 is made up of 15 amino acids. The CDR3 nucleotides read TGTGCCAGCAGCCAAGGAAGGGGAGATATGGAGACCCAGTACTTC. It yields the protein CASSQGRGDMETQYF.

This clonotype was seen many times. This rearrangement joins TRBV20-1 to TRBJ1-1, with TRBD1 matching over 7 bases. The J segment lost 11 bases and the V segment lost 6 bases, leaving 15 bases of the junction unmatched. Germline V gene sequence: CDR1 DFQATT, CDR2 SNEGSKA (reference sequence). The CDR3 extends over 13 amino acids. The CDR3 spells CSASGDSKRWAFF. The CDR3, as DNA: TGCAGTGCATCTGGGGACAGCAAAAGATGGGCTTTCTTT.

V is TRBV7-8 and J is TRBJ1-1; D unclear. The CDR3 has 15 residues. The germline V gene encodes CDR1 SGHVS and CDR2 FQNEAQ. Trimming left V 2 bases short and J 0 bases short, with 10 bases between. CDR3 in amino acids: CASSLQGNLNTEAFF. The CDR3 bases are TGTGCCAGCAGCTTACAAGGGAACCTGAACACTGAAGCTTTCTTT.

This clonotype was counted between two and nine times. The CDR3 DNA follows: TGTGCCAGCAGAAAAGCGGGAGTGCAGTATTTT. This sequence encodes CASRKAGVQYF. V and J are TRBV27 and TRBJ2-3, with 8 bases lining up with TRBD2. Germline V lookup: CDR1 MNHEY, CDR2 SMNVEV (reference sequence). The trim removed 6 bases at V and 11 bases at J, leaving 4 bases unmatched. This CDR3 comprises 11 residues.

This clonotype was seen ten or more times. The chain uses TRBV29-1 and TRBJ2-1; the match to TRBD2 covers 11 bases. The CDR3 runs 15 residues. Trimming took 5 bases from V and 4 from J; bases not matched to a gene: 7. Germline loops: CDR1 SQVTM, CDR2 ANQGSEA. Written as DNA, the CDR3 is TGCAGCGTTAGACTAGCGGGACGGTCTTACAATGAGCAGTTCTTC. Translated: CSVRLAGRSYNEQFF.

This clonotype occurred many times. J is TRBJ2-7 and V is TRBV13; the D gene is possibly TRBD2 (6 bases). The CDR3 runs 14 residues. V lost 3 bases and J 3 bases, leaving 12 bases between the germline ends. Looked up from germline, CDR1 is PRHDT and CDR2 is FYEKMQ (reference sequence). CDR3 residues: CASSFSGDNYEQYF. The CDR3 region has the DNA TGTGCCAGCAGCTTTAGCGGAGATAACTACGAGCAGTACTTC.

This clonotype was picked up many times. The gene calls are TRBV29-1 and TRBJ2-7, with D unclear. The CDR3 loop spans 13 amino acids. Per the germline V gene, CDR1 is SQVTM and CDR2 is ANQGSEA. V lost 4 bases and J 3 bases, leaving 13 bases between the germline ends. CDR3: CSVVAPVGYEQYF. The CDR3 DNA reads TGCAGCGTTGTAGCACCTGTGGGCTACGAGCAGTACTTC.

This clonotype has more than one count but fewer than ten. The J gene is TRBJ2-5, the V gene TRBV7-9; D may be TRBD2 (5 bases). The CDR3 runs 15 residues. CDR1 SEHNR and CDR2 FQNEAQ come from the germline V gene (reference sequence). Trimming stripped 6 bases from V and 4 bases from J, with 18 bases between. This chain's CDR3 is CASSPTRLSLETQYF. The CDR3 region has the DNA TGTGCCAGCAGTCCGACCCGACTATCCCTAGAGACCCAGTACTTC. Based on the CDR3 plus reference TRBV7-9 and TRBJ2-5, the full variable domain is DTGVSQNPRHKITKRGQNVTFRCDPISEHNRLYWYRQTLGQGPEFLTYFQNEAQLEKSRLLSDRFSAERPKGSFSTLEIQRTEQGDSAMYLCASSPTRLSLETQYFGPGTRLLVL.

The chain links TRBV18 to TRBJ1-2, with D uncertain. This CDR3 region has 14 residues. Germline CDR1 is KGHSH and CDR2 is LQKENI. The V gene lost 1 base and the J gene lost 4 bases, with 10 bases spanning the gap. CDR3 loop: CASSPRQDGYGYTF. The CDR3 DNA sequence: TGTGCCAGCTCACCACGGCAGGACGGCTATGGCTACACCTTC.

This clonotype was observed many times. The chain employs TRBV2 and TRBJ2-7; 8 bases fit TRBD1. V lost 6 bases to trimming and J lost 2 bases; unmatched junction nucleotides: 6. The CDR3 spans 14 residues. CDR1 SNHLY and CDR2 FYNNEI come from the germline V gene. CDR3 nucleotides: TGTGCCAGCAGCGAACAGGGGGTGCCCTACGAGCAGTACTTC. It specifies CASSEQGVPYEQYF.

In this sample, this clonotype turned up many times. The CDR3 reads CASSRFGGQGITNTEAFF. The CDR3 nucleotides are TGTGCCAGCAGTCGATTTGGTGGACAGGGGATTACGAACACTGAAGCTTTCTTT. V and J are TRBV6-1 and TRBJ1-1; TRBD1 matches at 9 bases. With V trimmed by 5 bases and J by 1 base, 14 bases remained unmatched. This CDR3 contains 18 residues. CDR1 and CDR2 from the germline V gene are MNHNS and SASEGT.

The genes are TRBV30 and TRBJ1-2, with D possibly being TRBD1 (6 bases). This CDR3 contains 17 residues. Trimming took off 3 bases at V and 0 bases at J, with 20 bases between the two ends. The V gene's germline CDR1 is GTSNPN and CDR2 SVGIG (reference sequence). CDR3 sequence (DNA): TGTGCCTGGAGCCTTCAGGGGCGGATTCGACCTAACTATGGCTACACCTTC. This encodes CAWSLQGRIRPNYGYTF.

In its sample, this clonotype was seen a few times. This sequence joins TRBV6-2 or TRBV6-3 and TRBJ2-3; no reliable D call. This CDR3 has 14 residues. V was pared by 5 bases and J by 4 bases, with 13 bases between. The germline CDR1 and CDR2 sequences are MNHEY and SVGEGT. CDR3 sequence (DNA): TGTGCCAGCAGTGAAAGAGGTGGATCAGATACGCAGTATTTT. It codes for CASSERGGSDTQYF.

The chain is built from TRBV7-9 and TRBJ2-5, with D possibly being TRBD1 or TRBD2 (7 bases each). Germline-derived CDR1 and CDR2 are SEHNR and FQNEAQ (reference sequence). The CDR3 has 15 residues. The V and J ends lost 4 bases and 4 bases respectively, with 16 bases between them. The chain's CDR3 is CASSSRGGRLETQYF. The CDR3 bases are TGTGCCAGCAGCTCCAGGGGGGGGAGGCTAGAGACCCAGTACTTC.

This clonotype was found many times. This chain links TRBV20-1 with TRBJ1-1, with 12 bases aligning to TRBD1. This CDR3 region has 13 residues. The germline V gene has CDR1 DFQATT and CDR2 SNEGSKA (reference sequence). Unmatched junction bases numbered 6, after V lost 6 bases and J lost 7 bases. CDR3 in DNA: TGCAGTGCGGCCGGGACAGGGGGCATTGAAGCTTTCTTT. Its translation: CSAAGTGGIEAFF.

This clonotype has at least ten counts. The V and J genes are TRBV20-1 and TRBJ2-7; 8 nucleotides match TRBD2. Germline CDR1 reads DFQATT; CDR2 reads SNEGSKA (reference sequence). Trimming at V came to 3 bases and at J to 3 bases, leaving 10 bases not matched to a gene. The CDR3 runs to 15 residues. The CDR3 sequence is CSASPSGSPDYEQYF. The CDR3 DNA sequence: TGCAGTGCTAGCCCCAGCGGGAGCCCCGACTACGAGCAGTACTTC.

This clonotype was seen only a few times. CDR3 nucleotide sequence: TGTGCCACCAGTGATTCCGGACGGACGGCGGGAGGGTACTTC. Translation gives CATSDSGRTAGGYF. The chain employs TRBV24-1 and TRBJ2-5; 8 positions match TRBD2. The CDR3 is 14 amino acids. The V segment lost 2 bases and the J segment 13 bases; nucleotides outside the gene matches: 11. Germline V gene sequence: CDR1 KGHDR, CDR2 SFDVKD.

This clonotype was picked up many times. The chain combines TRBV6-2 or TRBV6-3 with TRBJ1-4, with D tentatively TRBD1 (6 bases). CDR3 length: 15 amino acids. CDR1 is MNHEY and CDR2 is SVGEGT in the germline V gene. V lost 5 bases to trimming and J lost 0 bases, with 10 bases between them. CDR3 in amino acids: CASSRDIPTNEKLFF. The CDR3 coding sequence is TGTGCCAGCAGTCGGGACATCCCAACTAATGAAAAACTGTTTTTT.

The sample holds a few counts of this clonotype. The V and J genes are TRBV20-1 and TRBJ1-3; D is perhaps TRBD1 (5 bases). CDR1 and CDR2 (germline): DFQATT, SNEGSKA (reference sequence). This CDR3 is built from 15 residues. Trimming took off 0 bases at V and 4 bases at J, with 13 bases between the two ends. The CDR3 loop reads CSARDGQGLGNTIYF. CDR3 sequence (DNA): TGCAGTGCTAGAGATGGTCAGGGACTAGGAAACACCATATATTTT.

This clonotype was detected ten times or more. The chain carries TRBV5-1 and TRBJ2-3; 7 bases are a match to TRBD2. After removal of 4 bases from V and 5 bases from J, the junction contained 7 bases not matched to a gene. This CDR3 contains 14 residues. Germline V gene lookup returns CDR1 SGHRS and CDR2 YFSETQ. The CDR3 DNA follows: TGCGCCAGCAGCAGGCGCGGGGAGGGAGATACGCAGTATTTT. This codes for CASSRRGEGDTQYF.

This rearrangement joins TRBV30 to TRBJ2-3; D unresolved. The germline CDR1 and CDR2 sequences are GTSNPN and SVGIG (reference sequence). The V and J ends lost 3 bases and 8 bases respectively, with 15 bases between them. The CDR3 totals 13 residues. CDR3 DNA sequence: TGTGCCTGGAGGGCCCCGGTGGGGTCTACGCAGTATTTT. Encoded protein: CAWRAPVGSTQYF.

This clonotype was detected ten times or more. The V gene is TRBV5-1, the J gene TRBJ2-7; TRBD2 matches at 9 bases. This CDR3 spans 14 amino acids. Germline V CDR1 and CDR2: SGHRS, YFSETQ. Unmatched junction bases numbered 5, after V lost 5 bases and J lost 2 bases. This CDR3 reads CASSKASGAYEQYF. CDR3 bases: TGCGCCAGCAGTAAGGCTAGCGGGGCCTACGAGCAGTACTTC. The whole variable domain, filled in from reference TRBV5-1 and TRBJ2-7, reads KAGVTQTPRYLIKTRGQQVTLSCSPISGHRSVSWYQQTPGQGLQFLFEYFSETQRNKGNFPGRFSGRQFSNSRSEMNVSTLELGDSALYLCASSKASGAYEQYFGPGTRLTVT.